This T cell receptor (beta chain) derives from a study of PD-L1 blockade in urothelial cancer. Study summary: When patients started atezolizumab in 2014, it was given at 1,200 mg intravenously every 3 weeks.

With 4 bases removed from V and 0 bases from J, the gap between germline ends came to 12 bases. CDR1 is SQVTM, CDR2 ANQGSEA, per germline. The CDR3 runs to 14 residues. A remark on this clone: Its cognate antigen is unknown.

Study findings and constraints: It was durable-benefit patients whose tumor-associated blood clones expanded more at 3 weeks.

Produced via immunoSEQ multiplex PCR; TCRdb's table is partial and in-frame only. The table includes about 45,000 clones, about 87% detected once. The chain carries TRBV29-1 and TRBJ1-1; D unresolved. Source: PBMCs, taken around atezolizumab (anti-PD-L1) treatment. This clonotype was obtained from a man of 80 years or more with urothelial cancer. The CDR3 spells CSVVRQVMNTEAFF. DNA of the CDR3: TGCAGCGTTGTGAGACAAGTCATGAACACTGAAGCTTTCTTT.